This T cell receptor beta chain was retrieved from a study of post-analysis software for immune sequencing data. Unique molecular identifiers were present in the TCR beta cDNA libraries. TCRdb fed the PCR reads into MiXCR, producing one record per CDR3 protein. The sample has 450,000 to 650,000 distinct CDR3 sequences; around 44% are singletons. General observations from the study: Comparison of patients with controls showed five TRBV segments more frequent in patients, TRBV5-6, TRBV5-1 and TRBV20-1 among them. Controls' normalized Chao1 diversity significantly exceeded that of multiple sclerosis patients.

Germline V CDR1 and CDR2: SGHAT, FQNNGV. The CDR3 is made up of 13 amino acids. V lost 5 bases to trimming and J lost 4 bases; unmatched junction nucleotides: 4. This clonotype has more than one count but fewer than ten. Its antigen is still unknown. The sample consisted of blood. The source of this sequence is a girl aged 5 to 17 with multiple sclerosis. The chain has TRBV11-2 and TRBJ2-7; 8 positions agree with TRBD1. The CDR3 DNA reads as TGTGCCAGCAGCCGGACAGGGCTTTACGAGCAGTACTTC. It specifies CASSRTGLYEQYF. Combining the CDR3 with reference TRBV11-2 and TRBJ2-7 gives the whole variable domain EAGVAQSPRYKIIEKRQSVAFWCNPISGHATLYWYQQILGQGPKLLIQFQNNGVVDDSQLPKDRFSAERLKGVDSTLKIQPAKLEDSAVYLCASSRTGLYEQYFGPGTRLTVT.